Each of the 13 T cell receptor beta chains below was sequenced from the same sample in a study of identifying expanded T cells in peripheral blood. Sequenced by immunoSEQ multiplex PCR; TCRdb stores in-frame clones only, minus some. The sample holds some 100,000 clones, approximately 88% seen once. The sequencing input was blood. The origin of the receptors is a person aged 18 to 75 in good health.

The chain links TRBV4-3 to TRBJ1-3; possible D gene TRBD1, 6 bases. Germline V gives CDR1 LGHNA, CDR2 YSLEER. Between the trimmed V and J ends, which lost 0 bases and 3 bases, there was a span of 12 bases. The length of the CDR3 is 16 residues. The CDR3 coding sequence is TGCGCCAGCAGCCAAGATTTGGGGGGCGGTGGAAACACCATATATTTT. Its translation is CASSQDLGGGGNTIYF.

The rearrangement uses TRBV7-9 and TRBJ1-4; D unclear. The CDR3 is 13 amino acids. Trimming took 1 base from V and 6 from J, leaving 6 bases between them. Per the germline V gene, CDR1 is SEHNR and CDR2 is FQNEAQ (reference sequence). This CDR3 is CASSLGVDEKLFF. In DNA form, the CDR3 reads TGTGCCAGCAGCTTAGGTGTGGATGAAAAACTGTTTTTT.

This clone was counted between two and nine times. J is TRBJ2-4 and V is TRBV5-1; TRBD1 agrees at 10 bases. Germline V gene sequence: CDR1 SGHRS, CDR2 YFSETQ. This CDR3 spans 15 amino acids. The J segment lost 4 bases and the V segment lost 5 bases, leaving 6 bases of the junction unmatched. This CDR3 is CASRDVDRGKNIQYF. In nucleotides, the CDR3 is TGCGCCAGCAGGGACGTGGACAGGGGGAAAAACATTCAGTACTTC.

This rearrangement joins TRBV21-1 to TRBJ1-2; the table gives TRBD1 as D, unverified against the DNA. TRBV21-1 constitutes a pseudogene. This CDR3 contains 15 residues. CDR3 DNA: TGTGCCAGCAGCCAGACAGGGTGGGGGGACTATGGCTACACCTTC. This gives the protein CASSQTGWGDYGYTF.

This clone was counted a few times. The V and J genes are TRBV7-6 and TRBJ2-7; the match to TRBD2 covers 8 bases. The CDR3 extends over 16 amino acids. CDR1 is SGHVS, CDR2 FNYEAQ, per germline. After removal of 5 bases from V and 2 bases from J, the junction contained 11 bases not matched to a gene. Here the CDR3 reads CASSQTTGTRAYEQYF. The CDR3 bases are TGTGCCAGCAGCCAGACCACCGGGACTAGGGCCTACGAGCAGTACTTC.

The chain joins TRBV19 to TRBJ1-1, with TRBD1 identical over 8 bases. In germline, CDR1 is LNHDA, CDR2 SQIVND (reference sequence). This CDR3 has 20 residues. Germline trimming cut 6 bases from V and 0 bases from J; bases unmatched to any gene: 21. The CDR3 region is CASSGQGSTWEGILNTEAFF. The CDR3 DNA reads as TGTGCCAGTAGCGGACAGGGAAGTACTTGGGAAGGTATCCTGAACACTGAAGCTTTCTTT.

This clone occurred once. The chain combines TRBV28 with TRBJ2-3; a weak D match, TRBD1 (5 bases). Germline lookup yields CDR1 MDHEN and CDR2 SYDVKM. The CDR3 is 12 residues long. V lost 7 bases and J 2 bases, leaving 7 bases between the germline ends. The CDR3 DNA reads TGTGCCAGCAAGACAGTCACAGATACGCAGTATTTT. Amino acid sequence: CASKTVTDTQYF.

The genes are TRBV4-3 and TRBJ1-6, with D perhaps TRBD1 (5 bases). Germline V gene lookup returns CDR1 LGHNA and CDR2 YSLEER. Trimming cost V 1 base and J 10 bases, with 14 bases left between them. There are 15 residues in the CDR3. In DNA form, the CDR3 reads TGCGCCAGCAGCCAAGGGACAATCGTAGGGTCACCCCTCCACTTT. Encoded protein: CASSQGTIVGSPLHF.

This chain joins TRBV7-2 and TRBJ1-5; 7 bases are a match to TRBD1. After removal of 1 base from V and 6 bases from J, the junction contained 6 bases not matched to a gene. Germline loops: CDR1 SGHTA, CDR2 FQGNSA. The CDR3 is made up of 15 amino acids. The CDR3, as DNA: TGTGCCAGCAGCTTAGAAGACAGGGACGGTCAGCCCCAGCATTTT. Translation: CASSLEDRDGQPQHF.

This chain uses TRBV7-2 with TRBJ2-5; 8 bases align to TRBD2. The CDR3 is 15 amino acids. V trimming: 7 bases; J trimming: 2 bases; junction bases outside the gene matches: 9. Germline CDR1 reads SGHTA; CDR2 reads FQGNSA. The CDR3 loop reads CASTPERGRQETQYF. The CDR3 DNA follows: TGTGCCAGCACCCCAGAGCGGGGGAGGCAAGAGACCCAGTACTTC.

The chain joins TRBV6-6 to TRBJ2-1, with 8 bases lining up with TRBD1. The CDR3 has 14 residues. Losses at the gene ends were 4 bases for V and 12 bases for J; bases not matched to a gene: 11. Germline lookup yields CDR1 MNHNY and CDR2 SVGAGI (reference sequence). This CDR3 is CASSSGQGLGGQFF. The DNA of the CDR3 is TGTGCCAGCAGTTCCGGACAGGGTTTAGGCGGGCAGTTCTTC.

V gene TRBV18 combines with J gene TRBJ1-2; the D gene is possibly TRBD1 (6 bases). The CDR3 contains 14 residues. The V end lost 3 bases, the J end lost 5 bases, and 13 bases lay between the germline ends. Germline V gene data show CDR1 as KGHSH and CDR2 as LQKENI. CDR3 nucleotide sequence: TGTGCCAGCTCACCTGGGGACACTATATATGGCTACACCTTC. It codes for CASSPGDTIYGYTF.

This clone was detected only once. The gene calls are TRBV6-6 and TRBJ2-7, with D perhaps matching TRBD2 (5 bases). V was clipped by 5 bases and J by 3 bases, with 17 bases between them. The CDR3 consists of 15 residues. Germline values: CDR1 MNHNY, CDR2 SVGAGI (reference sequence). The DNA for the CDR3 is TGTGCCAGCAGTCGCGACATAACCGGGATCTACGAGCAGTACTTC. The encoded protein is CASSRDITGIYEQYF.